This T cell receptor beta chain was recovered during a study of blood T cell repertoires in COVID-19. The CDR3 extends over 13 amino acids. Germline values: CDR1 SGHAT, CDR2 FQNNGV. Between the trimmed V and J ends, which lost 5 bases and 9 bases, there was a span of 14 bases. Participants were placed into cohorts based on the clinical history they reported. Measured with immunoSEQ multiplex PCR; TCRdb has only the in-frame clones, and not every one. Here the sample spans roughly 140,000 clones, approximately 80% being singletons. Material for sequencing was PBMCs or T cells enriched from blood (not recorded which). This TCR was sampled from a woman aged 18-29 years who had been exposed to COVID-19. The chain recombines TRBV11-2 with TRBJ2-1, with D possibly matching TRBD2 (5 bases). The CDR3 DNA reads TGTGCCAGCAGCGATCGAGCGGCGGGTGAGCAGTTCTTC. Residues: CASSDRAAGEQFF.